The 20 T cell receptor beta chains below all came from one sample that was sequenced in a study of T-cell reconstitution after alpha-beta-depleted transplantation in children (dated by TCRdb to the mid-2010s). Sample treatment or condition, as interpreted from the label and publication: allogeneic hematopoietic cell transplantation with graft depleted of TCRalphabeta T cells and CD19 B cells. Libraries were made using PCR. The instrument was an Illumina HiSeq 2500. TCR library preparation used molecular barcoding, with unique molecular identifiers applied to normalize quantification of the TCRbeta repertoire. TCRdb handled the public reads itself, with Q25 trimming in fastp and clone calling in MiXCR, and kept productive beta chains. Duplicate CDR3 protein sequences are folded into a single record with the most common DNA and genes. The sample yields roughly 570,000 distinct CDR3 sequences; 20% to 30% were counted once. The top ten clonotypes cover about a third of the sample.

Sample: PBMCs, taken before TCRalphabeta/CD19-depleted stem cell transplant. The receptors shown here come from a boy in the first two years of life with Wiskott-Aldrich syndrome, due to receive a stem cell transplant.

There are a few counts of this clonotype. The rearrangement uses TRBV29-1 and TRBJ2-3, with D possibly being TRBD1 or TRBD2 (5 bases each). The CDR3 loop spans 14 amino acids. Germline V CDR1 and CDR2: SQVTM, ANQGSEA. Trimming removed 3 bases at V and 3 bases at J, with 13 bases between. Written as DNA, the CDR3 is TGCAGCGTTGACAGGGCTGGGACGACAGATACGCAGTATTTT. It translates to CSVDRAGTTDTQYF.

The CDR3 loop is CASSLIGWAYEQYF. The CDR3 DNA follows: TGCGCCAGCAGCCTTATAGGGTGGGCCTACGAGCAGTACTTC. This chain connects TRBV5-1 to TRBJ2-7; D remains unclear. Trimming took 4 bases from V and 2 from J, leaving 13 bases between them. Germline assignment: CDR1 SGHRS and CDR2 YFSETQ. The CDR3 contains 14 residues. Combining the CDR3 with reference TRBV5-1 and TRBJ2-7 gives the whole variable domain KAGVTQTPRYLIKTRGQQVTLSCSPISGHRSVSWYQQTPGQGLQFLFEYFSETQRNKGNFPGRFSGRQFSNSRSEMNVSTLELGDSALYLCASSLIGWAYEQYFGPGTRLTVT.

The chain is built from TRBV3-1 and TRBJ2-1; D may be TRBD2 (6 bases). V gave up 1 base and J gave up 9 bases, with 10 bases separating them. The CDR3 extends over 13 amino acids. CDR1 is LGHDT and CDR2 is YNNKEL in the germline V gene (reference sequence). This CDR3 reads CASSQGAGTEQFF. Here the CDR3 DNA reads TGTGCCAGCAGCCAAGGGGCGGGGACTGAGCAGTTCTTC.

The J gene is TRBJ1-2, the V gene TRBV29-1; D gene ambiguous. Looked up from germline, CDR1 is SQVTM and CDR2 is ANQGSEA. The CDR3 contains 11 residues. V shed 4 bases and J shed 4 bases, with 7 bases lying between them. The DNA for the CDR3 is TGCAGCGTTGTAGACATCTATGGCTACACCTTC. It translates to CSVVDIYGYTF.

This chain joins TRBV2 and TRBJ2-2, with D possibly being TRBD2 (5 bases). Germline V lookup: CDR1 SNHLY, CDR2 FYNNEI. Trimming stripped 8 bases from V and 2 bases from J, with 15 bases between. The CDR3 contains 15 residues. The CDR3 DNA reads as TGTGCCAGCTGTAGGGAGACTCTAAACACCGGGGAGCTGTTTTTT. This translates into CASCRETLNTGELFF. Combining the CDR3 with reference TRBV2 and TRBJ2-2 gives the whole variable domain EPEVTQTPSHQVTQMGQEVILRCVPISNHLYFYWYRQILGQKVEFLVSFYNNEISEKSEIFDDQFSVERPDGSNFTLKIRSTKLEDSAMYFCASCRETLNTGELFFGEGSRLTVL.

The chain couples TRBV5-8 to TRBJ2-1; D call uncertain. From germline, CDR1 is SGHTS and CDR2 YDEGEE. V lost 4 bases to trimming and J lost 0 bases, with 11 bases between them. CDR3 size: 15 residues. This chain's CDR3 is CASSKTGSSYNEQFF. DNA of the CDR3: TGTGCCAGCAGCAAAACTGGCAGCTCCTACAATGAGCAGTTCTTC.

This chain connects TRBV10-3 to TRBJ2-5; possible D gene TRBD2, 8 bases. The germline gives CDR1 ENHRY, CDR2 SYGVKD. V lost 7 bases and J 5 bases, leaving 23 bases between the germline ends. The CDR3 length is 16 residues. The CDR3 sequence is CAITTGREGAGETQYF. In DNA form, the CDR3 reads TGTGCCATCACCACAGGCCGGGAGGGGGCTGGGGAGACCCAGTACTTC.

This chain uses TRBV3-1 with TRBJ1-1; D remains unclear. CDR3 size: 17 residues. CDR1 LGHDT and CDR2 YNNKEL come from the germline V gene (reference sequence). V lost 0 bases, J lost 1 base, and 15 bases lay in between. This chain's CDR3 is CASSQEKKLPENTEAFF. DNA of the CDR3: TGTGCCAGCAGCCAAGAGAAAAAGTTGCCAGAGAACACTGAAGCTTTCTTT.

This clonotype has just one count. CDR3 sequence reads: CASSPQSTGNTIYF. The CDR3 bases are TGTGCCAGCTCACCGCAGAGTACTGGAAACACCATATATTTT. The gene calls are TRBV18 and TRBJ1-3; D uncertain. The V end was cut by 3 bases, the J end by 2 bases, with 8 bases between. CDR1 and CDR2 (germline): KGHSH, LQKENI. This CDR3 spans 14 amino acids.

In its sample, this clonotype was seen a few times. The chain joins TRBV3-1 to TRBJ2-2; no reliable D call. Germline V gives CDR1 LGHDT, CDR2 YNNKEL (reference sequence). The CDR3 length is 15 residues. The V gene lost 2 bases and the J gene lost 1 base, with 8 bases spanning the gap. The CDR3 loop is CASSQTRGNTGELFF. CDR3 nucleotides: TGTGCCAGCAGCCAAACACGCGGGAACACCGGGGAGCTGTTTTTT.

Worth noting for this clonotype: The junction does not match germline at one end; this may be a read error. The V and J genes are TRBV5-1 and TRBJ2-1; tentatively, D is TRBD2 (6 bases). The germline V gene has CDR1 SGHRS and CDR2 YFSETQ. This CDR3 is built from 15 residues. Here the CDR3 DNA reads TGTGCCAGCAGTTTAGGAGGGCCCTCCTACAATGAGCAGTTCTTC. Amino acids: CASSLGGPSYNEQFF.

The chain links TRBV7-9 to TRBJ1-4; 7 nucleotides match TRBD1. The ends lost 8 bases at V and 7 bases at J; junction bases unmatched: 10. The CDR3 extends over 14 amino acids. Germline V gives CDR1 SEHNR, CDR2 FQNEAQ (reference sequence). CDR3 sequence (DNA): TGTGCCAGCGTGAAAGGGGACAGCTTTGAAAAACTGTTTTTT. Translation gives CASVKGDSFEKLFF.

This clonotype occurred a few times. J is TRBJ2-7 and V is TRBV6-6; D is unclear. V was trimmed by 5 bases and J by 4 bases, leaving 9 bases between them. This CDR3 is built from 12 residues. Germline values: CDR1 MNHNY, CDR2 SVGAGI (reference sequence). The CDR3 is CASSVSGYEQYF. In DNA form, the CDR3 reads TGTGCCAGCAGTGTCTCAGGTTACGAGCAGTACTTC.

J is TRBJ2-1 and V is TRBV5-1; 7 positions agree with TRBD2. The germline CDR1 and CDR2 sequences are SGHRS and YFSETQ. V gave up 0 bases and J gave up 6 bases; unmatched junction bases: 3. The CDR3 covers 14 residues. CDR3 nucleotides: TGCGCCAGCAGCTTGGTCGCGGGAGCCAATGAGCAGTTCTTC. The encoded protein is CASSLVAGANEQFF. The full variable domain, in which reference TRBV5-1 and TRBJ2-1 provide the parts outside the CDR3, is KAGVTQTPRYLIKTRGQQVTLSCSPISGHRSVSWYQQTPGQGLQFLFEYFSETQRNKGNFPGRFSGRQFSNSRSEMNVSTLELGDSALYLCASSLVAGANEQFFGPGTRLTVL.

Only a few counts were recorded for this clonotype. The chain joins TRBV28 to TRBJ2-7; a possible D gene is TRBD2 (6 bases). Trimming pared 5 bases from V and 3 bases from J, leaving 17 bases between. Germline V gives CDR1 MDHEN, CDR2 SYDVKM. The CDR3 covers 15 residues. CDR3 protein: CASSQAGLKGYEQYF. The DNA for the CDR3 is TGTGCCAGCAGTCAGGCGGGACTCAAGGGCTACGAGCAGTACTTC.

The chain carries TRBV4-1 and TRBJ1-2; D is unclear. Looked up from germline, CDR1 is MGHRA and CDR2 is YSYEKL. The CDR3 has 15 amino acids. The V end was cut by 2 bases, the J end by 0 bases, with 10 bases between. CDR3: CASSQTPGTNYGYTF. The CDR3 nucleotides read TGCGCCAGCAGCCAAACACCGGGGACTAACTATGGCTACACCTTC.

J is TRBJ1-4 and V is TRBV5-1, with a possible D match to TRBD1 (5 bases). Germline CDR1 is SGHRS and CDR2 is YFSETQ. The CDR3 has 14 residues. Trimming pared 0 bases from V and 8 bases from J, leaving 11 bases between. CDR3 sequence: CASSLGGTEEKLFF. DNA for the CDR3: TGCGCCAGCAGCTTGGGAGGGACGGAAGAAAAACTGTTTTTT.

The CDR3 DNA is TGCGCCAGCAGCTTAGTAGGACGGACCGTGGAGACCCAGTACTTC. Protein product: CASSLVGRTVETQYF. The gene calls are TRBV5-1 and TRBJ2-5, with no clear D. The germline gives CDR1 SGHRS, CDR2 YFSETQ. The CDR3 loop spans 15 amino acids. The V and J ends lost 2 bases and 5 bases respectively, with 16 bases between them.

CDR3 amino acids: CASSILSGPSTDTQYF. The CDR3 DNA reads TGTGCCAGCAGTATACTAAGCGGGCCTAGCACAGATACGCAGTATTTT. The rearrangement links TRBV12-3 or TRBV12-4 to TRBJ2-3; TRBD2 is a possible D gene (6 bases). The CDR3 runs 16 residues. V gave up 5 bases and J gave up 0 bases, with 15 bases separating them.

This CDR3 reads CASSYAGGGPFTDTQYF. The CDR3 DNA follows: TGTGCCAGCAGTTACGCGGGGGGAGGGCCCTTCACAGATACGCAGTATTTT. The chain employs TRBV6-5 and TRBJ2-3; TRBD2 matches at 8 bases. The CDR3 is 17 amino acids. V was pared by 2 bases and J by 2 bases, with 9 bases of the junction left unmatched. CDR1 MNHEY and CDR2 SVGAGI come from the germline V gene.